This T cell receptor (beta chain) was documented in a study of T cell repertoires in cytomegalovirus infection. About the research overall: CMV epitopes, recently identified HLA-C-restricted and well-studied HLA-B-restricted, were used.

There are a few counts of this clonotype. Its antigen is still unknown. This CDR3 contains 14 residues. The germline gives CDR1 SGHVS, CDR2 FQNEAQ. V was clipped by 5 bases and J by 10 bases; unmatched bases: 6. Study-wide results and limits: The cumulative frequency of public TCR beta families distinguished individuals who carried CMV together with the relevant HLA. Ex vivo responses were dominated by HLA-C-restricted CMV-specific TCR beta clonotypes.

TCRdb redid the calling of the reads with MiXCR, one entry per CDR3 protein. Of hundreds of thousands of distinct CDR3 sequences in the sample, 31% were seen once. V usage is TRBV7-8 and J usage is TRBJ1-6; 9 bases line up with TRBD1. Sample: cultured CD8+ T cells from PBMCs, taken from culture after CMV antigen stimulation. This sequence originates from a human donor in good health (CMV status not recorded). Some clones in this sample may be carry-over from other donors' samples. The CDR3 nucleotides read TGTGCCAGCAGCAGGGGACAGGGAGGGTCACCCCTCCACTTT. Protein: CASSRGQGGSPLHF.